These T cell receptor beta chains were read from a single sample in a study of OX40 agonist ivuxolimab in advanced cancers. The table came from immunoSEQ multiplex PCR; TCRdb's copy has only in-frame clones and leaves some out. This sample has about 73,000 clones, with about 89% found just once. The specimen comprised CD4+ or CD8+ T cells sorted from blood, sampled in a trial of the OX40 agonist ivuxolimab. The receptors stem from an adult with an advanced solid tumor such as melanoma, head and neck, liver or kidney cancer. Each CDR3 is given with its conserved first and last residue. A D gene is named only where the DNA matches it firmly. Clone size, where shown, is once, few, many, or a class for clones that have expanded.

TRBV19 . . CASSPRTGGGSSEQFF
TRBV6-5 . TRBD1 CASSRQGAFYEQYF
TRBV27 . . CASSFLGNAYNEQFF
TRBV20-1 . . CSARGVYEQYF
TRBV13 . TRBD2 CASSSGTSGRINEQYF
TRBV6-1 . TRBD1 CASRWTGLNEKLFF
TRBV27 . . CASSFWEENSPLHF
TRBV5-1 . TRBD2 CASSFEAGGNYEQYF
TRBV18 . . CASSPADTQYF
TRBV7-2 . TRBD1 CASHHGTGVTSGNTIYF
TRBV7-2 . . CASSSPRGRRGANSPLHF
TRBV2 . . CASGGLRMDYTEAFF
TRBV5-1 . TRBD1 CASSFDRGWAKNIQYF
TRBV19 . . CASSEGETQYF
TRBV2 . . CASSDQGQGNQPQHF
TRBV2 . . CASSEGAARAQPQHF
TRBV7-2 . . CASSESQGTEAFF
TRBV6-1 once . CASEENSGNTIYF
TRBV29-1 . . CSAKGAGWGEQYF
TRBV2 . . CASSEEGWETQYF
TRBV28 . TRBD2 CASSLSGGAVNEQFF
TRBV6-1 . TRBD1 CASMTGGYGYTF
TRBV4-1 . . CASSLQGGADTQYF
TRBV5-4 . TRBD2 CASSLAGAGSYEQYF
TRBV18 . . CASSLDFMNTEAFF
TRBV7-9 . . CASSLGAGAGSYEQYF
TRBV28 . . CASSPQTARYTF
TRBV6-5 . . CASSYQSGFFTEAFF
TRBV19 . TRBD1 CASTTGGGEKLFF
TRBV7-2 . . CASSVRPNQPQHF
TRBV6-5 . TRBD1 CASSFPGTEGEKLFF
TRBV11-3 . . CASSSTTYEQYF
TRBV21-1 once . CASSATRTGTEAFF
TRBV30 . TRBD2 CAWKGPARGGRITGELFF
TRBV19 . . CASSARGLGDEQFF
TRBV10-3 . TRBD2 CAIKPQGLAGTDTQYF
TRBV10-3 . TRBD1 CAISPGTGFDTEAFF
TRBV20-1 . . CSAYDLLEQFF
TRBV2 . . CASSFDGVNQPQHF
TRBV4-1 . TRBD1 CASSQTGQLSGNTIYF
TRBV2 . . CATSGDYGYTF
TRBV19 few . CASSRGANTEAFF
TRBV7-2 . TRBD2 CASSFGGGAYNEQFF
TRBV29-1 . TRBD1 CSVAGGTYEQYF
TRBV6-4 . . CASSTQHPSYNEQFF
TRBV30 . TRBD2 CAWSVLELAGTDTQYF
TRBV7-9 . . CASSPFSEEQYF
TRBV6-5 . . CASSNQGSNEKLFF
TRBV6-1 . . CASSGQSYNEQFF
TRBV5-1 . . CASSQGDRSYNEQFF
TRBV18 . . CASSPETISDTQYF
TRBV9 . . CASSAVTGSTDTQYF
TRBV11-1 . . CASSLWDQPQHF
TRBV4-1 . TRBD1 CASSQEPNRGGDYGYTF
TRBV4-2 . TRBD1 CASSQYGQGGVDEQYF